This passage covers 22 T cell receptor beta chains from one sample sequenced in a study of metastatic and nonmetastatic thyroid tumors. TCRdb re-analyzed the PCR reads through MiXCR. The data contain around 13,000 clones, 23% of them singletons. Thyroid surgery had not been preceded by any treatment in any patient. Source material: blood. All receptors come from a female donor with papillary thyroid cancer or a benign thyroid nodule (not recorded which). Some clones in this sample may be carry-over from other donors' samples.

Points on this clone: Compared with germline, one end of the junction differs, possibly owing to a read error. The chain recombines TRBV7-2 with TRBJ1-2, with a tentative D call TRBD1 (5 bases). This CDR3 is 13 amino acids long. CDR1 and CDR2 from the germline V gene are SGHTA and FQGNSA. CDR3 amino acids: CSSSLTTGDGYAF. The CDR3 DNA reads TGTTCCAGCAGCTTGACCACGGGGGATGGCTACGCCTTC. Full variable domain (missing parts from reference TRBV7-2 and TRBJ1-2): GAGVSQSPSNKVTEKGKDVELRCDPISGHTALYWYRQSLGQGLEFLIYFQGNSAPDKSGLPSDRFSAERTGGSVSTLTIQRTQQEDSAVYLCSSSLTTGDGYAFGSGTRLTVV.

This clone is labeled as medium-sized (0.01 to 0.1%). The V call is TRBV6-1, the J call TRBJ1-2; 9 positions match TRBD1. The CDR3 consists of 16 residues. V was pared by 10 bases and J by 3 bases, with 15 bases of the junction left unmatched. Germline V lookup: CDR1 MNHNS, CDR2 SASEGT. CDR3 protein: CATWDWGQGGDYGYTF. For the CDR3, the DNA is TGTGCCACGTGGGATTGGGGACAGGGAGGGGACTATGGCTACACCTTC.

The sample holds many counts of this clone. Given a much more abundant clone one base away, this may be a read error. CDR3 loop: CASSLWSSDEQYF. CDR3 bases: TGTGCCAGCAGCTTGTGGAGCTCCGACGAGCAGTACTTC. The chain uses TRBV5-5 and TRBJ2-7; no clear D. The CDR3 sequence is 13 residues long. Germline CDR1 and CDR2: SGHKS and YYEKEE (reference sequence).

This clone was observed many times. J is TRBJ2-3 and V is TRBV2; 12 nucleotides line up with TRBD2. V shed 4 bases and J 1 base; nucleotides not matched to a gene: 3. CDR1 and CDR2 (germline): SNHLY, FYNNEI. CDR3 length: 16 amino acids. DNA for the CDR3: TGTGCCAGCAGTGTAACTAGCGGGGGGCGCACAGATACGCAGTATTTT. Its translation: CASSVTSGGRTDTQYF.

This clone was seen a handful of times. The V gene is TRBV19, the J gene TRBJ2-2; possible D gene TRBD2, 6 bases. Germline-derived CDR1 and CDR2 are LNHDA and SQIVND (reference sequence). Trimming took 6 bases from V and 8 from J, leaving 16 bases between them. The CDR3 is made up of 14 amino acids. As DNA, the CDR3 is TGTGCCAGTAGCACGGGACTCCTCATAGGGGAGCTGTTTTTT. Its translation: CASSTGLLIGELFF.

This clone was seen repeatedly, ten times or more. The chain recombines TRBV7-2 with TRBJ1-1, with no clear D. Deletions cut 2 bases from V and 0 bases from J, with 4 bases between. The CDR3 is made up of 13 amino acids. Germline V gene sequence: CDR1 SGHTA, CDR2 FQGNSA. This CDR3 is CASSLSLNTEAFF. The CDR3 coding sequence is TGTGCCAGCAGCTTAAGTCTGAACACTGAAGCTTTCTTT.

This clone was seen repeatedly, ten times or more. The rearrangement uses TRBV11-2 and TRBJ1-3; TRBD1 is a possible D gene (5 bases). The CDR3 totals 18 residues. In germline, CDR1 is SGHAT, CDR2 FQNNGV. V shed 5 bases and J shed 0 bases, with 20 bases lying between them. The CDR3 DNA reads TGTGCCAGCAGCCTCCTTTGGGACGGCGTTAACTCTGGAAACACCATATATTTT. Amino acids: CASSLLWDGVNSGNTIYF.

The sample holds many counts of this clone. V gene TRBV2 combines with J gene TRBJ2-3; weak D call: TRBD1 (6 bases). In germline, CDR1 is SNHLY, CDR2 FYNNEI. Trimming left V 6 bases short and J 0 bases short, with 13 bases between. This CDR3 is 15 amino acids long. The CDR3 sequence is CASRNTGTSTDTQYF. CDR3 in DNA: TGTGCCAGCAGAAATACCGGGACAAGCACAGATACGCAGTATTTT.

This clone was seen at least ten times. Just one base apart from a much larger clone, this may be a read error. Distinct nucleotide sequences in the sample also encode this CDR3. The J gene is TRBJ1-4, the V gene TRBV28; TRBD1 agrees at 7 bases. CDR1 MDHEN and CDR2 SYDVKM come from the germline V gene. V lost 5 bases to trimming and J lost 6 bases; unmatched junction nucleotides: 9. CDR3 length: 15 residues. CDR3 residues: CASSTGDSRDEKLFF. CDR3 DNA: TGTGCCAGCAGTACTGGGGACAGTCGGGATGAAAAACTGTTTTTT.

By proportion, this clone is medium-sized. V and J are TRBV2 and TRBJ1-3, with D perhaps matching TRBD1 (5 bases). V gave up 6 bases and J gave up 4 bases, with 10 bases separating them. Germline V gene sequence: CDR1 SNHLY, CDR2 FYNNEI. The CDR3 spans 13 residues. CDR3 protein: CASRAGFGNTIYF. The CDR3 region has the DNA TGTGCCAGCAGGGCAGGGTTCGGAAACACCATATATTTT. Full variable domain (remainder filled in from reference TRBV2 and TRBJ1-3): EPEVTQTPSHQVTQMGQEVILRCVPISNHLYFYWYRQILGQKVEFLVSFYNNEISEKSEIFDDQFSVERPDGSNFTLKIRSTKLEDSAMYFCASRAGFGNTIYFGEGSWLTVV.

This clone counts as medium-sized. This chain connects TRBV24-1 to TRBJ1-5; D is perhaps TRBD1 (5 bases). Between the trimmed V and J ends, which lost 1 base and 2 bases, there was a span of 5 bases. There are 14 residues in the CDR3. Germline V lookup: CDR1 KGHDR, CDR2 SFDVKD. The CDR3 sequence is CATSDFRGNQPQHF. In DNA form, the CDR3 reads TGTGCCACCAGTGATTTCAGGGGCAATCAGCCCCAGCATTTT.

In this sample, this clone turned up many times. CDR3 protein: CASSQVGLAAPGETQYF. The CDR3 nucleotides are TGTGCCAGCAGCCAAGTGGGACTAGCGGCGCCGGGGGAGACCCAGTACTTC. The J gene is TRBJ2-5, the V gene TRBV3-1, with 11 bases fitting TRBD2. The CDR3 is 17 residues long. Germline V gene data show CDR1 as LGHDT and CDR2 as YNNKEL (reference sequence). V shed 1 base and J 5 bases; nucleotides not matched to a gene: 9.

The V and J genes are TRBV7-2 and TRBJ2-1; unclear D gene. The CDR3 contains 13 residues. V was cut by 5 bases and J by 10 bases, with 15 bases left in between. Per the germline V gene, CDR1 is SGHTA and CDR2 is FQGNSA. This chain's CDR3 is CASSEDVIDEQFF. The CDR3 DNA sequence: TGTGCCAGCAGCGAAGATGTAATAGACGAGCAGTTCTTC.

This clone is medium-sized. The chain has TRBV24-1 and TRBJ1-6, with no clear D. The germline gives CDR1 KGHDR, CDR2 SFDVKD. V lost 4 bases and J 6 bases, leaving 6 bases between the germline ends. The CDR3 spans 13 residues. The CDR3 sequence: CATSEPGNSPLHF. The DNA for the CDR3 is TGTGCCACCAGTGAGCCAGGTAATTCACCCCTCCACTTT.

Of note for this clone: Its ends do not fully match the called genes, so a read error is possible. The chain is built from TRBV2 and TRBJ2-3; 7 bases fit TRBD1. CDR1 SNHLY and CDR2 FYNNEI come from the germline V gene. The CDR3 covers 14 residues. The CDR3 here is CASSGRTGADTQYF. CDR3 DNA: TGTGCCAGCAGTGGAAGGACAGGTGCAGATACACAGTATTTT.

This clone has at least ten counts. The CDR3 sequence: CAWSPLAGVSYEQYF. The CDR3 DNA sequence: TGTGCCTGGAGTCCTCTAGCGGGTGTCTCCTACGAGCAGTACTTC. This rearrangement joins TRBV30 to TRBJ2-7; 8 bases fit TRBD2. Losses at the gene ends were 2 bases for V and 0 bases for J; bases not matched to a gene: 6. Germline values: CDR1 GTSNPN, CDR2 SVGIG (reference sequence). CDR3 length equals 15 residues.

This clone showed up many times. This chain uses TRBV6-4 with TRBJ1-4; D might be TRBD1 (5 bases). This CDR3 spans 14 amino acids. With 8 bases removed from V and 8 bases from J, the gap between germline ends came to 18 bases. The germline V gene encodes CDR1 MRHNA and CDR2 SNTAGT. In DNA form, the CDR3 reads TGTGCCAGCGGACACGGGGCCCACCGGGAAAAACTGTTTTTT. This translates into CASGHGAHREKLFF.

This clone is termed medium-sized. The chain uses TRBV6-1 and TRBJ2-7; TRBD2 agrees at 13 bases. CDR3 length equals 16 residues. V was clipped by 4 bases and J by 3 bases; unmatched bases: 6. Per the germline V gene, CDR1 is MNHNS and CDR2 is SASEGT. The CDR3 sequence is CASSGGTSGIGYEQYF. Here the CDR3 DNA reads TGTGCCAGCAGTGGGGGGACTAGCGGGATAGGCTACGAGCAGTACTTC.

The CDR3 DNA sequence: TGCAGTGCTAGTTCCGGGCAGGGCACAGATACGCAGTATTTT. Translated: CSASSGQGTDTQYF. The V and J genes are TRBV20-1 and TRBJ2-3; D unresolved. Germline V CDR1 and CDR2: DFQATT, SNEGSKA (reference sequence). Trimming left V 3 bases short and J 1 base short, with 11 bases between. This CDR3 comprises 14 residues.

This clone has ten or more counts. V is TRBV19 and J is TRBJ1-4, with D perhaps matching TRBD1 (6 bases). Germline V gives CDR1 LNHDA, CDR2 SQIVND (reference sequence). Trimming shortened V by 4 bases and J by 5 bases, and 17 bases separated the two germline ends. The CDR3 runs to 16 residues. Written as DNA, the CDR3 is TGTGCCAGTAGTACGCAGGGGACTCAGGGAAATGAAAAACTGTTTTTT. This translates into CASSTQGTQGNEKLFF.

This sequence joins TRBV30 and TRBJ2-7; 10 bases agree with TRBD1. Germline V gene sequence: CDR1 GTSNPN, CDR2 SVGIG (reference sequence). CDR3 length equals 13 residues. V dropped 5 bases and J dropped 1; count of bases not matched to a gene: 2. The CDR3: CAWGGQGSYEQYF. The CDR3 bases are TGTGCCTGGGGGGGACAGGGGTCCTACGAGCAGTACTTC.

The CDR3 DNA reads TGTGCCAGCAGCCCAGGCCACCTTCCCTCCTACGAGCAGTACTTC. It translates to CASSPGHLPSYEQYF. V usage is TRBV7-2 and J usage is TRBJ2-7; D not resolved. Trimming took off 5 bases at V and 0 bases at J, with 14 bases between the two ends. The CDR3 runs 15 residues. Germline V lookup: CDR1 SGHTA, CDR2 FQGNSA. Based on the CDR3 plus reference TRBV7-2 and TRBJ2-7, the full variable domain is GAGVSQSPSNKVTEKGKDVELRCDPISGHTALYWYRQSLGQGLEFLIYFQGNSAPDKSGLPSDRFSAERTGGSVSTLTIQRTQQEDSAVYLCASSPGHLPSYEQYFGPGTRLTVT.